This T cell receptor beta chain was recorded in a study of shared clonotypes between healthy human individuals. Whole-study findings and limits: Only blood samples were collected, and tissue repertoires likely differ. The diversity represented, both genetic and in exposure history, was limited by few donors. Clonotypes that were shared across four donors made up around 5% of naive CD4 clonotypes.

CDR3 length: 15 amino acids. Germline CDR1 SGHRS, CDR2 YFSETQ. V lost 4 bases to trimming and J lost 1 base, with 14 bases between them. As handled by the study authors: ImmunoSEQ sequences covered only the junction and lacked quality scores; filtering therefore differed. Some clones are missing from TCRdb's copy, which holds only in-frame ones; the method was immunoSEQ multiplex PCR. The V and J calls and clone size are taken from that table; D and trimming were inferred from the DNA. The table has 700,000 to 950,000 clones, around 96% seen once. CD45RO-negative CD8 cells positively selected for CCR7 made up the naive population, which excluded terminally differentiated effector memory CD45RA+ cells. Remarks on this clone: Its antigen is not known.

The receptor was derived from a man aged 25-40 years in good health. Sequencing was performed on naive CD8+ T cells sorted from blood. The V gene is TRBV5-1, the J gene TRBJ1-1; D possibly corresponds to TRBD1 (5 bases). Written as DNA, the CDR3 is TGCGCCAGCAGCGAAAAGCAGGGAGAGAACACTGAAGCTTTCTTT. Translated: CASSEKQGENTEAFF.